This T cell receptor (beta chain) originates from a study of T cell repertoires in cytomegalovirus infection. On the study more broadly: Both a matching HLA type and CMV infection were indicated by public TCR beta signatures. Findings of the study overall: Cumulative public TCR beta family frequency identified CMV carriers with the relevant HLA. The ex vivo response showed dominance by HLA-C-restricted CMV-specific TCR beta clonotypes.

TCRdb reprocessed the reads via MiXCR and lists one record per CDR3 protein. Among 230,000 or so distinct CDR3 sequences listed, approximately 15% were seen once. Trimming at V came to 1 base and at J to 2 bases, leaving 8 bases not matched to a gene. The CDR3 extends over 16 amino acids. Per the germline V gene, CDR1 is LNHDA and CDR2 is SQIVND (reference sequence). This clonotype came up a few times. Antigen: not known. This sequence originates from a human donor in good health (CMV status not recorded). Some clones in this sample may be carry-over from other donors' samples. Material: CD8+ T cells from PBMCs. The chain is built from TRBV19 and TRBJ2-7, with TRBD1 matching 7 bases. The CDR3 spells CASSIGKTGPTYEQYF. CDR3 DNA sequence: TGTGCCAGTAGTATAGGAAAGACAGGGCCTACCTACGAGCAGTACTTC.